Given below is one T cell receptor beta chain in context. The sample is drawn from a study of blood T cell repertoires in COVID-19. Germline lookup yields CDR1 KGHSH and CDR2 LQKENI. This CDR3 is 14 amino acids long. Trimming left V 5 bases short and J 4 bases short, with 14 bases between. Clones were read by immunoSEQ multiplex PCR, and TCRdb kept only the in-frame ones, dropping some. The sample records over 200,000 clones, 70% to 90% being singletons. The V gene is TRBV18, the J gene TRBJ1-1, with D possibly matching TRBD1 (5 bases). Sequenced: PBMCs or T cells enriched from blood (not recorded which). The receptor was derived from a man aged 25-40 years who had recovered from COVID-19. The CDR3 loop is CASSYSGGGTEAFF. The CDR3 bases are TGTGCCAGCTCATACAGCGGGGGTGGCACTGAAGCTTTCTTT.